This T cell receptor beta chain was identified during a study of blood T cell repertoires in COVID-19. TCRdb's table, derived via immunoSEQ multiplex PCR, lists solely in-frame clones and lacks some. This table has about 140,000 clones, 84% appearing once. Germline V gene sequence: CDR1 MNHEY, CDR2 SMNVEV (reference sequence). V was pared by 6 bases and J by 6 bases, with 8 bases of the junction left unmatched. The CDR3 runs to 15 residues. Sequenced input: peripheral blood. This chain links TRBV27 with TRBJ2-1; 10 nucleotides line up with TRBD1. This clonotype was sampled from a man under 40 with COVID-19, enrolled during active disease. CDR3 nucleotides: TGTGCCAGCAGATTAAGACAGGGGGCTGGCAATGAGCAGTTCTTC. This sequence encodes CASRLRQGAGNEQFF.